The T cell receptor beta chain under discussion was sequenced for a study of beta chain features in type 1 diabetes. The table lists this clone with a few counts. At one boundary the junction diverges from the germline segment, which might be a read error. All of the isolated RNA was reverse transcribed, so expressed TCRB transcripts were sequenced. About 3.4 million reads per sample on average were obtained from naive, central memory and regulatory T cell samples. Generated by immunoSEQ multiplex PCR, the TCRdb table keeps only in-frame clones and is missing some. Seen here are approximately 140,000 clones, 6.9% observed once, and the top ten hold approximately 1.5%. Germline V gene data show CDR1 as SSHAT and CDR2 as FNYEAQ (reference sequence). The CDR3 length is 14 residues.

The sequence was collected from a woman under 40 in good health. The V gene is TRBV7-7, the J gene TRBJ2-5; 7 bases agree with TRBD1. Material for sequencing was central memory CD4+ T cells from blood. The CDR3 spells CASSYTGEGETQYF. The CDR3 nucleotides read TGTGCTAGCAGCTACACAGGGGAAGGGGAGACCCAGTACTTC.